One and the same sample provided the 9 T cell receptor beta chains below, sequenced in a study of blood T cell repertoires in COVID-19. TCRdb's table, derived via immunoSEQ multiplex PCR, lists solely in-frame clones and lacks some. The data show about 63,000 clones, 76% seen once. The sequenced sample consisted of peripheral blood. Source of these receptors: a woman of 80 years or more with acute or convalescent COVID-19.

The CDR3 sequence: CASSYSSVSGNTIYF. The CDR3 DNA sequence: TGTGCCAGCAGTTACTCAAGTGTCTCTGGAAACACCATATATTTT. The chain couples TRBV2 to TRBJ1-3; no firm D call. Germline loops: CDR1 SNHLY, CDR2 FYNNEI. V was cut by 5 bases and J by 0 bases, with 11 bases left in between. The CDR3 runs 15 residues. Looking up the rest from reference TRBV2 and TRBJ1-3 gives the full variable domain: EPEVTQTPSHQVTQMGQEVILRCVPISNHLYFYWYRQILGQKVEFLVSFYNNEISEKSEIFDDQFSVERPDGSNFTLKIRSTKLEDSAMYFCASSYSSVSGNTIYFGEGSWLTVV.

This clone has only one observation. The chain employs TRBV7-9 and TRBJ2-2; 8 bases are shared with TRBD2. The CDR3 totals 16 residues. Germline CDR1 and CDR2: SEHNR and FQNEAQ (reference sequence). Trimming cost V 2 bases and J 0 bases; bases outside gene matches: 2. The CDR3 sequence: CASSLNSGANTGELFF. The CDR3 coding sequence is TGTGCCAGCAGCTTAAATAGCGGGGCGAACACCGGGGAGCTGTTTTTT. The full variable domain, its missing parts supplied by reference TRBV7-9 and TRBJ2-2, is DTGVSQNPRHKITKRGQNVTFRCDPISEHNRLYWYRQTLGQGPEFLTYFQNEAQLEKSRLLSDRFSAERPKGSFSTLEIQRTEQGDSAMYLCASSLNSGANTGELFFGEGSRLTVL.

This clone showed up just once. The chain carries TRBV7-9 and TRBJ1-6, with 7 positions matching TRBD1. After removal of 5 bases from V and 7 bases from J, the junction contained 5 bases not matched to a gene. Germline V gives CDR1 SEHNR, CDR2 FQNEAQ (reference sequence). The CDR3 spans 14 residues. In DNA, the CDR3 is TGTGCCAGCAGCCTGACAGGGTCAAATTCACCCCTCCACTTT. This gives the protein CASSLTGSNSPLHF. Together with reference TRBV7-9 and TRBJ1-6, the CDR3 gives the full variable domain: DTGVSQNPRHKITKRGQNVTFRCDPISEHNRLYWYRQTLGQGPEFLTYFQNEAQLEKSRLLSDRFSAERPKGSFSTLEIQRTEQGDSAMYLCASSLTGSNSPLHFGNGTRLTVT.

This chain connects TRBV27 to TRBJ2-2; 7 bases map to TRBD1. Germline CDR1 is MNHEY and CDR2 is SMNVEV (reference sequence). The CDR3 length is 16 residues. Trimming at V came to 10 bases and at J to 1 base, leaving 12 bases not matched to a gene. The CDR3 sequence: CATSHRGRMNTGELFF. In DNA, the CDR3 is TGTGCCACTTCGCACAGGGGTCGTATGAACACCGGGGAGCTGTTTTTT.

The V gene is TRBV2, the J gene TRBJ1-5; 10 nucleotides line up with TRBD1. Germline CDR1 reads SNHLY; CDR2 reads FYNNEI. The CDR3 totals 14 residues. The trim removed 6 bases at V and 6 bases at J, leaving 5 bases unmatched. CDR3 loop: CASSGDRGSQPQHF. In nucleotides, the CDR3 is TGTGCCAGCAGCGGGGACAGGGGAAGTCAGCCCCAGCATTTT.

This chain joins TRBV6-1 and TRBJ2-7; 14 bases are shared with TRBD2. The CDR3 loop spans 17 amino acids. CDR1 MNHNS and CDR2 SASEGT come from the germline V gene. The trim removed 4 bases at V and 3 bases at J, leaving 8 bases unmatched. CDR3 DNA sequence: TGTGCCAGCAGTGCTAGATCCGGGACTAGCGGGGGCTACGAGCAGTACTTC. Translated: CASSARSGTSGGYEQYF.

The chain carries TRBV6-5 and TRBJ1-6; D is uncertain. Per the germline V gene, CDR1 is MNHEY and CDR2 is SVGAGI. Deletions cut 0 bases from V and 0 bases from J, with 3 bases between. The CDR3 is 15 amino acids. As DNA, the CDR3 is TGTGCCAGCAGTTACTCCGGCTCCTATAATTCACCCCTCCACTTT. Protein product: CASSYSGSYNSPLHF.

The V call is TRBV7-3, the J call TRBJ2-7, with D maybe TRBD2 (6 bases). Per the germline V gene, CDR1 is SGHTA and CDR2 is FQGTGA. V was cut by 2 bases and J by 2 bases, with 13 bases left in between. The CDR3 is made up of 15 amino acids. The CDR3 here is CASSLQYGEAYEQYF. In DNA form, the CDR3 reads TGTGCCAGCAGCTTACAGTATGGGGAGGCCTACGAGCAGTACTTC.

By sample fraction, this clone is medium-sized. Other DNA sequences from this sample encode an identical CDR3 as well. The chain uses TRBV7-2 and TRBJ2-1; 7 positions match TRBD2. From germline, CDR1 is SGHTA and CDR2 FQGNSA. V shed 1 base and J 0 bases; nucleotides not matched to a gene: 0. The CDR3 has 15 residues. The CDR3: CASSLGTSSYNEQFF. In nucleotides, the CDR3 is TGTGCCAGCAGCTTAGGGACTAGCTCCTACAATGAGCAGTTCTTC.